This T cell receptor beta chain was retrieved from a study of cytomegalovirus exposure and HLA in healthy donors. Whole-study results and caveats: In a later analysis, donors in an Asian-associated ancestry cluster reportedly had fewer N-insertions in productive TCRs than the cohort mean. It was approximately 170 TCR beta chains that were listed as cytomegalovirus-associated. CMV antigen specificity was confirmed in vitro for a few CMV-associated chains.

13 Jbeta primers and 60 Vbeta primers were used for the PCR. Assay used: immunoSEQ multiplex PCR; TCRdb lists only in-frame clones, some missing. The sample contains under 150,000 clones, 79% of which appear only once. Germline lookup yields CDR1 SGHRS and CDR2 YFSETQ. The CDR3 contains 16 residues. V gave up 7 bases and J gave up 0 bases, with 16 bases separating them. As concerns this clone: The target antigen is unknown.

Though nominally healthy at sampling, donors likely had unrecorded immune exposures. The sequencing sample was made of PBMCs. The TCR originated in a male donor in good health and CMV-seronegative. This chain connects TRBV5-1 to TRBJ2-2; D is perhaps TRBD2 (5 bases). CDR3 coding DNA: TGCGCCAGCCAAGACTCCTCCGGGACGAACACCGGGGAGCTGTTTTTT. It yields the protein CASQDSSGTNTGELFF.